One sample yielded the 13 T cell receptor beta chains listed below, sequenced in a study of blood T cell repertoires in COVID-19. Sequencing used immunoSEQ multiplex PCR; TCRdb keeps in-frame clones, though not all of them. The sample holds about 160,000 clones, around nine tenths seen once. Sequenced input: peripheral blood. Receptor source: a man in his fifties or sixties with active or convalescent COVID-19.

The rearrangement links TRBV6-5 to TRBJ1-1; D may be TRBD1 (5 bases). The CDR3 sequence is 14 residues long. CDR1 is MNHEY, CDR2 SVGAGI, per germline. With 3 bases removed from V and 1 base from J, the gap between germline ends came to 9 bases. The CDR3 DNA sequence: TGTGCCAGCAGTTATGGGACTAAGAACACTGAAGCTTTCTTT. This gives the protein CASSYGTKNTEAFF.

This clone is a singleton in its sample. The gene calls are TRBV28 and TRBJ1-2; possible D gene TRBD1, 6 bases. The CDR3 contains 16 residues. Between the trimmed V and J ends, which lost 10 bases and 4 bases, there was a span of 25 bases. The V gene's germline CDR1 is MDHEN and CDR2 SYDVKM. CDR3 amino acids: CAIPTGNRSEVYGYTF. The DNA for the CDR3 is TGTGCCATCCCAACAGGGAATCGTTCTGAGGTCTATGGCTACACCTTC.

The CDR3 DNA reads as TGTGCCTGGAGCCCTGACAGTTCCCTGGGCAATCAGCCCCAGCATTTT. Protein product: CAWSPDSSLGNQPQHF. This sequence joins TRBV30 and TRBJ1-5; maybe TRBD1 (5 bases). The CDR3 loop spans 16 amino acids. Germline CDR1 reads GTSNPN; CDR2 reads SVGIG (reference sequence). V gave up 3 bases and J gave up 2 bases, with 17 bases separating them.

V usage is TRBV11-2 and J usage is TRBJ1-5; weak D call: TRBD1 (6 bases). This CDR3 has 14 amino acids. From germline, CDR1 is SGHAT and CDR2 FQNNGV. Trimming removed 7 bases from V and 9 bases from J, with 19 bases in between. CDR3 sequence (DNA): TGTGCCAGCACCATTGACAGGAACTCATGGCCCCAGCATTTT. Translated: CASTIDRNSWPQHF.

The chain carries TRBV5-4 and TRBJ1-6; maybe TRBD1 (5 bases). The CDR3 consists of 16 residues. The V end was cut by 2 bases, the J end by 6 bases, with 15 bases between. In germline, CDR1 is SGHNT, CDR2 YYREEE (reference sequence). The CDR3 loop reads CASSFSDSFPNSPLHF. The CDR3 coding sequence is TGTGCCAGCAGCTTCTCCGACAGTTTCCCTAATTCACCCCTCCACTTT.

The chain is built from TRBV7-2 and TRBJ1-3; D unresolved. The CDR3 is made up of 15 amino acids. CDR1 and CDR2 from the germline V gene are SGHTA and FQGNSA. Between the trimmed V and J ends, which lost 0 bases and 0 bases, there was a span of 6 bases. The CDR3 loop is CASSLALGSGNTIYF. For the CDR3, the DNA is TGTGCCAGCAGCTTAGCGCTAGGCTCTGGAAACACCATATATTTT.

The CDR3 reads CASSRDRGPNQPQHF. CDR3 DNA: TGTGCCAGCAGTCGAGACAGGGGGCCAAATCAGCCCCAGCATTTT. The chain links TRBV28 to TRBJ1-5, with 10 positions matching TRBD1. The CDR3 is made up of 15 amino acids. The junction had 5 bases not matched to a gene; V was cut back by 5 bases and J by 4 bases. Germline-derived CDR1 and CDR2 are MDHEN and SYDVKM.

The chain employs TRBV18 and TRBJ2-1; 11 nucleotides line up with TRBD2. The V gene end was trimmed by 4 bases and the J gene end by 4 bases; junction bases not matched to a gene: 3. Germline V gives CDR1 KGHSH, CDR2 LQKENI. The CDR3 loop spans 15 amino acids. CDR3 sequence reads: CASSLTSGRYNEQFF. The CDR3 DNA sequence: TGTGCCAGCTCACTAACTAGCGGGAGATACAATGAGCAGTTCTTC.

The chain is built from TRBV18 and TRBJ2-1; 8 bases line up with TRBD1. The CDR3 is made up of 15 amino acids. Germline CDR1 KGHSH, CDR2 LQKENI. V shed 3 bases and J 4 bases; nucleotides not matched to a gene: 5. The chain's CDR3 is CASSPDRGYYNEQFF. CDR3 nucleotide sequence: TGTGCCAGCTCACCCGACAGGGGCTATTACAATGAGCAGTTCTTC.

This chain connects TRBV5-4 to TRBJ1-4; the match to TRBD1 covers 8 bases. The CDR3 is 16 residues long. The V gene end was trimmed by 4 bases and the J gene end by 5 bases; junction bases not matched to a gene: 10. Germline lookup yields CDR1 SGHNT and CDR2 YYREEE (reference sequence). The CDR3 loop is CASSPDAGTGNEKLFF. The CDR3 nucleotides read TGTGCCAGCAGCCCAGACGCAGGGACAGGAAATGAAAAACTGTTTTTT. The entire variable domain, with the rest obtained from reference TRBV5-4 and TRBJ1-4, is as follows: ETGVTQSPTHLIKTRGQQVTLRCSSQSGHNTVSWYQQALGQGPQFIFQYYREEENGRGNFPPRFSGLQFPNYSSELNVNALELDDSALYLCASSPDAGTGNEKLFFGSGTQLSVL.

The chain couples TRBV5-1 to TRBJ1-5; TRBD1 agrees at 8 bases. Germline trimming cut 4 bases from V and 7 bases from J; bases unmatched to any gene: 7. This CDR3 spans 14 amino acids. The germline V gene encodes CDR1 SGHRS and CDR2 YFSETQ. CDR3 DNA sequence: TGCGCCAGCAGCGACGGGACAGGCGCGCAGCCCCAGCATTTT. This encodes CASSDGTGAQPQHF.

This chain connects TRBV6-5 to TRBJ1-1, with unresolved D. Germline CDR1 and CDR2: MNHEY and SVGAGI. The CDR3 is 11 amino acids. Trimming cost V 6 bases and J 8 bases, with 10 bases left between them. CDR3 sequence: CASRGNVEAFF. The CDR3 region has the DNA TGTGCCAGCAGGGGCAACGTGGAAGCTTTCTTT.

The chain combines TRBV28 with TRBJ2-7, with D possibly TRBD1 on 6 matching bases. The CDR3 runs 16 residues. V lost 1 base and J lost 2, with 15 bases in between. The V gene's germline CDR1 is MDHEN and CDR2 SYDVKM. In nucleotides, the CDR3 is TGTGCCAGCAGTTTATCTTTCGGTGACAGGACCTACGAGCAGTACTTC. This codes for CASSLSFGDRTYEQYF.